The source of this T cell receptor (beta chain) is a study of cytotoxic CD8 clonotypes in ibrutinib-treated CLL. With sequencing, the targeted depth ranged from 1 in 200,000 to 1 in 1 million T cells. The method was immunoSEQ multiplex PCR; TCRdb's version includes in-frame clones alone and lacks a portion of them. The sample shows about 200,000 clones, approximately 72% of them seen only once. Trimming removed 3 bases from V and 7 bases from J, with 18 bases in between. Germline V gives CDR1 GTSNPN, CDR2 SVGIG (reference sequence). The CDR3 length is 14 residues. This TCR was recovered from a human donor with chronic lymphocytic leukemia. The rearrangement uses TRBV30 and TRBJ2-5; D may correspond to TRBD1 or TRBD2 (6 bases each). The sample consisted of PBMCs, taken after 24 months of ibrutinib treatment. The CDR3, as DNA: TGTGCCTGGAGCCCGGGGGCTTCAAGGAGGACCCAGTACTTC. Translation gives CAWSPGASRRTQYF.